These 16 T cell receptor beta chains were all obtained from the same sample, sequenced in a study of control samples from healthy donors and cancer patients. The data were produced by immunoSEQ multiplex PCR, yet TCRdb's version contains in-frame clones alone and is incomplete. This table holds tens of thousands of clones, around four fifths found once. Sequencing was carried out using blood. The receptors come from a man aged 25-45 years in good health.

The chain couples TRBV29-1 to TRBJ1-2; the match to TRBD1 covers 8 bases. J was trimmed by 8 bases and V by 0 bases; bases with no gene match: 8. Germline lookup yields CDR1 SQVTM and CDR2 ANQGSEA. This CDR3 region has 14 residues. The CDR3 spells CSVEDKDRVRGYTF. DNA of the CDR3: TGCAGCGTTGAAGATAAGGACAGGGTGAGAGGCTACACCTTC.

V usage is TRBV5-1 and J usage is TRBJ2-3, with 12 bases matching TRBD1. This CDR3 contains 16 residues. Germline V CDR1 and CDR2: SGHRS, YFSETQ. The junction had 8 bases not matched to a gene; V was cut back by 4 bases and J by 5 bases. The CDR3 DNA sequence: TGCGCCAGCAGCCGATCTGGGACAGGGGGCGTAGATACGCAGTATTTT. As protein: CASSRSGTGGVDTQYF.

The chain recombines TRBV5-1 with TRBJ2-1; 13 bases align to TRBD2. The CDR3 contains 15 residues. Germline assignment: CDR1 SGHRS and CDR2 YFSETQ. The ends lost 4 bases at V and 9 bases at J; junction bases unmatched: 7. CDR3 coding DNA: TGCGCCAGCAGCGTCACTAGCGGGGGGGCCCTTGAGCAGTTCTTC. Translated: CASSVTSGGALEQFF.

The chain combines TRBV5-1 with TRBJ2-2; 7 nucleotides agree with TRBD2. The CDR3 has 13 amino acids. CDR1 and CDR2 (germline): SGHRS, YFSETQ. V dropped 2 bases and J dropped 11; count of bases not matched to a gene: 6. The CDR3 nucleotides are TGCGCCAGCAGCTTAGGAGCGGGGCGAGAGCTGTTTTTT. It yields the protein CASSLGAGRELFF. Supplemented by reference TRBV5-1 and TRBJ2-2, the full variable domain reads KAGVTQTPRYLIKTRGQQVTLSCSPISGHRSVSWYQQTPGQGLQFLFEYFSETQRNKGNFPGRFSGRQFSNSRSEMNVSTLELGDSALYLCASSLGAGRELFFGEGSRLTVL.

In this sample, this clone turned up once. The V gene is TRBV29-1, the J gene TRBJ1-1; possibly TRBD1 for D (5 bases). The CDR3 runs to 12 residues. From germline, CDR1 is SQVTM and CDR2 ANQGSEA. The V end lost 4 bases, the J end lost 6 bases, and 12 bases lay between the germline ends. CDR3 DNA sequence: TGCAGCGTTGTAGCTAGGGACGCTGAAGCTTTCTTT. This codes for CSVVARDAEAFF.

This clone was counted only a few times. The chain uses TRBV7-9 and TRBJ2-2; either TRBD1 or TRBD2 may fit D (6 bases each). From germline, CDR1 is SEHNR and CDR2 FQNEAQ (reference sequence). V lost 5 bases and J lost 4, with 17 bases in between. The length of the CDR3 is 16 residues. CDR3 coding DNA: TGTGCCAGCAGCCGCCTCGACGGGGGCGGCACCGGGGAGCTGTTTTTT. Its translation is CASSRLDGGGTGELFF.

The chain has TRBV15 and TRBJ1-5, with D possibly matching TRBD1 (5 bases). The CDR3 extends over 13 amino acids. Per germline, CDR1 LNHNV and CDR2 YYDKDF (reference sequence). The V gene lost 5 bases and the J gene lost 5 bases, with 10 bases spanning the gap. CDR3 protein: CATSGGSDQPQHF. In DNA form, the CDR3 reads TGTGCCACCAGCGGGGGGTCGGATCAGCCCCAGCATTTT.

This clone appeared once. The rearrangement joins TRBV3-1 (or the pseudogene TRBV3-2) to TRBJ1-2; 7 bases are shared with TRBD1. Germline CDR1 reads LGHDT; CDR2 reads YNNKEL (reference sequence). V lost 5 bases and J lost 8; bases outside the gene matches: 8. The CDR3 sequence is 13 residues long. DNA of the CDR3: TGTGCCAGCAGCTATCCAGGGGGAAGAGGCTACACCTTC. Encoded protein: CASSYPGGRGYTF.

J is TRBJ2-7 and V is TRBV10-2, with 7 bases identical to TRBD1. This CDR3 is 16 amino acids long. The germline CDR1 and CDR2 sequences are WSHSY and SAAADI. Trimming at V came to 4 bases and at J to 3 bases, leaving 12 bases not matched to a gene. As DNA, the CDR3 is TGCGCCAGCAGTGGGGTGACAGGGTGGGGGCTCTACGAGCAGTACTTC. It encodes CASSGVTGWGLYEQYF.

The CDR3 protein is CASRRDIGNTEAFF. CDR3 nucleotides: TGTGCCAGCAGAAGGGACATTGGGAACACTGAAGCTTTCTTT. J is TRBJ1-1 and V is TRBV6-5; a possible D gene is TRBD1 (6 bases). The CDR3 consists of 14 residues. CDR1 and CDR2 (germline): MNHEY, SVGAGI. Trimming pared 6 bases from V and 1 base from J, leaving 12 bases between.

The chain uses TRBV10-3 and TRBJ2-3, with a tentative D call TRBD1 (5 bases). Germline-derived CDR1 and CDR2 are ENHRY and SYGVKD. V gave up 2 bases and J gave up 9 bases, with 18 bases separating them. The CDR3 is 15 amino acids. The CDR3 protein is CAISEPTDPTLTQYF. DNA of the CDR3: TGTGCCATCAGTGAGCCGACAGACCCAACGTTAACGCAGTATTTT.

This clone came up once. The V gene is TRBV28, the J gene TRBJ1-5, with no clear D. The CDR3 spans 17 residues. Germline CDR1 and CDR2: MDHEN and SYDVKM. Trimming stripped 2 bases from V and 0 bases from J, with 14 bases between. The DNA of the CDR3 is TGTGCCAGCAGTTTAAGGGCGGCAGGTAGTAGCAATCAGCCCCAGCATTTT. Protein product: CASSLRAAGSSNQPQHF.

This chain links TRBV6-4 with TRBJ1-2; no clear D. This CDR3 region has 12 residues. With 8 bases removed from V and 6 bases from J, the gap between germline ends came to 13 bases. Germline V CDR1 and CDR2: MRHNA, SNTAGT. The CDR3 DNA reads TGTGCCAGCCCCCATCGGGTAGATGGCTACACCTTC. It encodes CASPHRVDGYTF.

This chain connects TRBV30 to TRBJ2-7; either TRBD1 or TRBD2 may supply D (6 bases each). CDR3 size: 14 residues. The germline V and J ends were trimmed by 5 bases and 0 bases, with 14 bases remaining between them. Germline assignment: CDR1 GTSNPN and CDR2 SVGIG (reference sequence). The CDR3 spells CAWEKGGSSYEQYF. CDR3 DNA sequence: TGTGCCTGGGAAAAGGGGGGCTCCTCCTACGAGCAGTACTTC.

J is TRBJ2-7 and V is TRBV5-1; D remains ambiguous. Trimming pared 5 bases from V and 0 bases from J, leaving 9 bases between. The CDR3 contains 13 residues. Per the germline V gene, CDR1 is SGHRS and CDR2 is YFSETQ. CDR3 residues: CASRRNPSYEQYF. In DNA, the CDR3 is TGCGCCAGCAGACGTAACCCCTCCTACGAGCAGTACTTC.

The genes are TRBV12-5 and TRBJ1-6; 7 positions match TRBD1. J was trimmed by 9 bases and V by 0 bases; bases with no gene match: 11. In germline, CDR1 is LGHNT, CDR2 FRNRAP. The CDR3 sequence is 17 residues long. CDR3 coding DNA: TGTGCTAGTGGTTTGGTCCACAGGGGCCTCCCTATTTCACCCCTCCACTTT. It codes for CASGLVHRGLPISPLHF. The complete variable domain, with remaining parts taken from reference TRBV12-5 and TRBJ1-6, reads DARVTQTPRHKVTEMGQEVTMRCQPILGHNTVFWYRQTMMQGLELLAYFRNRAPLDDSGMPKDRFSAEMPDATLATLKIQPSEPRDSAVYFCASGLVHRGLPISPLHFGNGTRLTVT.